Sequencing of this TCR beta chain was carried out in a study of cytomegalovirus exposure and HLA in healthy donors. Study conclusions and caveats: In terms of immune exposure information, only CMV serostatus was available. A later analysis linked a missense DCLRE1C variant to TCR beta V- and J-gene trimming.

Although they were nominally healthy when sampled, donors likely had unrecorded immune exposures. Primers included in the PCR were 60 Vbeta and 13 Jbeta primers. Under the authors' procedure: Later, 75 million to 100 million unique TCR beta chains were counted in an analysis, and about 10 million of them were shared. TCRdb's copy holds only in-frame clones and misses some; the assay was immunoSEQ multiplex PCR. V and J calls and clone size are copied from that table; D and trimming were computed from the DNA. The sample includes 150,000 or so clones, around 77% of them seen just once. Details on this clone: The antigen is undetermined.

Germline V gene lookup returns CDR1 MNHEY and CDR2 SVGAGI. The CDR3 is 15 residues long. The V and J ends lost 5 bases and 0 bases, in that order; junction bases with no gene match: 4. The receptor was derived from a woman in her thirties or forties in good health and CMV-seropositive. Material for sequencing was PBMCs. J is TRBJ2-7 and V is TRBV6-5; TRBD2 aligns across 10 bases. The CDR3 region has the DNA TGTGCCAGCAGTCCTAGCGGGGGAGTCTCCTACGAGCAGTACTTC. The encoded protein is CASSPSGGVSYEQYF.